A single TCR beta chain is shown here with its context. This clone was recorded a few times. It lacks a known antigen. Base-call qualities are not available, and no considerably larger clone is one nucleotide away. This record comes from a study of cytomegalovirus exposure and HLA in healthy donors (TCRdb year 2017). Broadly, across the study: According to a later analysis, the roughly 120 validation repertoires were produced on the same platform as the 666 repertoires of the first cohort. The aim of the study was to test whether cataloging public T cell receptors could identify signatures of past pathogen exposure. Along with the roughly 710-subject first cohort, a separate validation cohort of around 110 different subjects was used. High-throughput TCR immunosequencing, statistical association of individual TCRs with disease status, and machine learning were combined to predict cytomegalovirus infection status.

Paper-wide results and their limitations: The authors suggested that the approach could potentially be generalized to other disease states and immunological phenotypes. Across donors, most TCR sequences were observed very rarely, whereas some public TCRs were present in many individuals. The validation cohort had no HLA typing available for a later analysis, so co-occurrence within that cohort was assessed over all 120 or so repertoires. Of the cluster scores, 90% to 95% were above 0 in a later analysis, which found that TCRs clustered in the first cohort also tended to co-occur in the approximately 120 validation repertoires. In vitro tests confirmed that a few of the cytomegalovirus-associated TCR beta chains recognize cytomegalovirus antigens. The classifier was reported to diagnose cytomegalovirus status with high specificity and sensitivity in both the original cohort and the validation cohort. The study listed approximately 160 TCR beta chains as associated with cytomegalovirus.

The donors belonged to the validation cohort of over a hundred subjects, which was separate from the roughly 680-subject first cohort. Library prep was done by the immunoSEQ multiplex PCR assay. The original methods were these. To diagnose cytomegalovirus status from the catalog of TCR beta chain sequences, a statistical classification framework was built. Drawn from immuneACCESS, this table holds only the in-frame rearrangements with V and J called that TCRdb kept. Clones are partly lost; checked studies trace under half to an unresolved V gene and leave the rest unexplained. The V and J calls and the clone size are those of that table, but D and trimming were determined from the DNA. The sample contains approximately 210,000 clones, about 91% of them found a single time. The biggest ten clones account for approximately 2.9% of the sample. Counted from cysteine to phenylalanine, this CDR3 has 14 amino acids. This entry keeps only the CDR3 DNA: 42 bases, framed from base 1. Based on the germline V gene, the CDR1 and CDR2 sequences are SNHLY and FYNNEI. Germline trimming amounts to 5 bases on V and 4 bases on J, with 6 as the count of junction bases outside the gene matches.

The rearranged segments are TRBV2 and TRBJ2-3; 7 of the junction bases match TRBD2. Sequencing was carried out using PBMCs. This TCR derives from a woman aged 18 to 35 in good health and CMV-seronegative. Read as DNA, the sequence is TGTGCCAGCAGTTTAGCGGGCGTAGCAGATACGCAGTATTTT. It translates to CASSLAGVADTQYF.